The next 12 T cell receptor beta chains were all read from a single sample in a study of blood T cell repertoires in COVID-19. This table comes from immunoSEQ multiplex PCR, and its TCRdb copy is limited to in-frame clones, with some not included. The sample includes roughly 380,000 clones, 70% to 90% of them seen just once. The source material was peripheral blood. The receptor set was obtained from a woman aged 35 to 49 with COVID-19, enrolled during active disease.

This rearrangement joins TRBV28 to TRBJ2-3, with 10 positions matching TRBD2. The CDR3 sequence is 17 residues long. V shed 7 bases, J shed 4 bases, and the junction held 14 bases outside the gene matches. Germline CDR1 and CDR2: MDHEN and SYDVKM. As DNA, the CDR3 is TGTGCCAGCACCTTCTCGGCTAGCGGGAGTGTCGCAGATACGCAGTATTTT. This codes for CASTFSASGSVADTQYF.

The J gene is TRBJ2-5, the V gene TRBV19; D is unresolved. The length of the CDR3 is 14 residues. Deletions cut 3 bases from V and 2 bases from J, with 10 bases between. CDR1 and CDR2 from the germline V gene are LNHDA and SQIVND (reference sequence). The DNA of the CDR3 is TGTGCCAGTAGTATTAGCCCTTCTCAAGAGACCCAGTACTTC. It specifies CASSISPSQETQYF.

The chain is built from TRBV4-3 and TRBJ1-5; unclear D gene. V lost 0 bases and J 3 bases, leaving 9 bases between the germline ends. CDR1 and CDR2 from the germline V gene are LGHNA and YSLEER. This CDR3 has 15 amino acids. CDR3 nucleotides: TGCGCCAGCAGCCAAGACCTACAGTCCAATCAGCCCCAGCATTTT. It translates to CASSQDLQSNQPQHF.

J is TRBJ1-1 and V is TRBV4-3; TRBD1 aligns across 7 bases. Germline assignment: CDR1 LGHNA and CDR2 YSLEER. With 1 base clipped from V and 4 bases from J, the junction kept 0 bases outside the gene matches. The CDR3 extends over 13 amino acids. The CDR3 nucleotides are TGCGCCAGCAGCCAAGGACAGGGCACTGAAGCTTTCTTT. Its protein is CASSQGQGTEAFF.

V usage is TRBV4-3 and J usage is TRBJ1-4, with TRBD1 matching over 8 bases. Germline values: CDR1 LGHNA, CDR2 YSLEER. Trimming took 0 bases from V and 3 from J; bases not matched to a gene: 18. The CDR3 runs to 21 residues. The CDR3 sequence is CASSQDRIGGQGLRSNEKLFF. As DNA, the CDR3 is TGCGCCAGCAGCCAAGATCGTATAGGCGGACAGGGTCTTAGGTCTAATGAAAAACTGTTTTTT.

V gene TRBV2 combines with J gene TRBJ2-4; TRBD2 is a possible D gene (6 bases). Germline assignment: CDR1 SNHLY and CDR2 FYNNEI. The CDR3 spans 17 residues. Trimming left V 6 bases short and J 6 bases short, with 24 bases between. CDR3 amino acids: CASREGPREYRRNIQYF. The CDR3, as DNA: TGTGCCAGCAGGGAGGGGCCCCGGGAGTACAGGAGAAACATTCAGTACTTC.

At least ten counts were recorded for this clone. At the DNA level, this CDR3 is encoded by other sequences in the same sample as well. This chain connects TRBV6-4 to TRBJ2-3, with 11 nucleotides matching TRBD2. CDR3 length: 15 amino acids. V shed 0 bases and J 4 bases; nucleotides not matched to a gene: 0. Germline CDR1 MRHNA, CDR2 SNTAGT. CDR3 loop: CASSDSSGGADTQYF. The DNA of the CDR3 is TGTGCCAGCAGTGACTCTAGCGGGGGGGCAGATACGCAGTATTTT.

This clone appeared a few times. The chain carries TRBV7-2 and TRBJ1-4; D might be TRBD1 (6 bases). The CDR3 length is 14 residues. V dropped 5 bases and J dropped 3 bases, with 10 bases sitting between them. Germline assignment: CDR1 SGHTA and CDR2 FQGNSA. This chain's CDR3 is CASSDDRSNEKLFF. DNA for the CDR3: TGTGCCAGCAGCGACGACAGGTCTAATGAAAAACTGTTTTTT.

The chain has TRBV28 and TRBJ1-5, with a weak D call TRBD1 (6 bases). The CDR3 has 16 amino acids. With 4 bases removed from V and 2 bases from J, the gap between germline ends came to 15 bases. Germline CDR1 reads MDHEN; CDR2 reads SYDVKM. Written as DNA, the CDR3 is TGTGCCAGCAGTTCTACAGGGTTCGGGGGCAATCAGCCCCAGCATTTT. Encoded protein: CASSSTGFGGNQPQHF. Variable domain in full (rest from reference TRBV28 and TRBJ1-5): DVKVTQSSRYLVKRTGEKVFLECVQDMDHENMFWYRQDPGLGLRLIYFSYDVKMKEKGDIPEGYSVSREKKERFSLILESASTNQTSMYLCASSSTGFGGNQPQHFGDGTRLSIL.

The chain employs TRBV30 and TRBJ2-1, with TRBD1 as a possible D gene (6 bases). Trimming cost V 1 base and J 9 bases, with 19 bases left between them. The CDR3 runs to 15 residues. Germline CDR1 reads GTSNPN; CDR2 reads SVGIG (reference sequence). Written as DNA, the CDR3 is TGTGCCTGGAGTGGGGGGCCCAGGTCGGCGGTTGAGCAGTTCTTC. Translation gives CAWSGGPRSAVEQFF.

The chain uses TRBV4-1 and TRBJ1-1; the D gene is possibly TRBD1 (6 bases). This CDR3 has 14 amino acids. V gave up 6 bases and J gave up 3 bases, with 14 bases separating them. Germline V lookup: CDR1 MGHRA, CDR2 YSYEKL. Written as DNA, the CDR3 is TGCGCCAGCAGGGAAACAGGGCTTGACACTGAAGCTTTCTTT. As protein: CASRETGLDTEAFF.

The CDR3 reads CASSFIYGYTF. The CDR3 coding sequence is TGTGCCAGCAGTTTCATCTATGGCTACACCTTC. The chain recombines TRBV28 with TRBJ1-2; D remains ambiguous. Trimming cost V 3 bases and J 4 bases, with 3 bases left between them. Germline values: CDR1 MDHEN, CDR2 SYDVKM. The CDR3 runs to 11 residues.